The rows below give T cell receptor beta chains drawn from one sample of a study of T cells in Graves' hyperthyroidism and ophthalmopathy. One entry per CDR3 protein results from TCRdb running MiXCR on the multiplex PCR reads. The top ten hold roughly 53% of the sample, which has under 350,000 distinct CDR3 sequences, 15% to 20% seen once. Specimen: blood. The receptors originated from a woman aged 60-75 years with Graves' ophthalmopathy. Both conserved end residues are part of each CDR3. Each record gives: V gene, clone size, CDR3 length, J gene, D gene, CDR3 protein, CDR3 DNA. The D gene is left open where the match is weak. The size field is filled for only some rows; it gives once, few, many or a size class.

v_call: TRBV20-1
clone_size: .
cdr3_length: 15
j_call: TRBJ2-3
d_call: .
cdr3_aa: CSARDPGGVTDTQYF
cdr3_nt: TGCAGTGCTAGAGATCCGGGCGGAGTCACAGATACGCAGTATTTT

v_call: TRBV6-5
clone_size: .
cdr3_length: 18
j_call: TRBJ2-2
d_call: .
cdr3_aa: CASSYSKSQGEGTGELFF
cdr3_nt: TGTGCCAGCAGTTACTCGAAATCTCAGGGAGAGGGCACCGGGGAGCTGTTTTTT

v_call: TRBV20-1
clone_size: .
cdr3_length: 15
j_call: TRBJ1-4
d_call: .
cdr3_aa: CSASNVLQGNEKLFF
cdr3_nt: TGCAGTGCTAGTAATGTGTTGCAGGGCAATGAAAAACTGTTTTTT

v_call: TRBV6-1
clone_size: many
cdr3_length: 16
j_call: TRBJ1-1
d_call: .
cdr3_aa: CASSEVPAIRGTEAFF
cdr3_nt: TGTGCCAGCAGTGAAGTTCCGGCCATTAGGGGGACTGAAGCTTTCTTT

v_call: TRBV12-3/TRBV12-4
clone_size: many
cdr3_length: 14
j_call: TRBJ2-1
d_call: .
cdr3_aa: CASSRGPTYNEQFF
cdr3_nt: TGTGCCAGCAGCCGGGGGCCTACCTACAATGAGCAGTTCTTC

v_call: TRBV27
clone_size: .
cdr3_length: 16
j_call: TRBJ2-1
d_call: TRBD1
cdr3_aa: CASSLSVDRFYNEQFF
cdr3_nt: TGTGCCAGCAGTTTATCGGTGGACAGGTTTTACAATGAGCAGTTCTTC

v_call: TRBV5-1
clone_size: .
cdr3_length: 14
j_call: TRBJ2-7
d_call: TRBD1
cdr3_aa: CASNPGQELYEQYF
cdr3_nt: TGCGCCAGCAACCCGGGACAGGAGTTGTACGAGCAGTACTTC

v_call: TRBV13
clone_size: few
cdr3_length: 16
j_call: TRBJ2-1
d_call: .
cdr3_aa: CASSPGGRGFGNEQFF
cdr3_nt: TGTGCCAGCAGCCCGGGAGGCAGGGGATTTGGGAATGAGCAGTTCTTC

v_call: TRBV7-3
clone_size: many
cdr3_length: 13
j_call: TRBJ2-5
d_call: .
cdr3_aa: CASSFVSGETQYF
cdr3_nt: TGTGCCAGCAGCTTTGTGTCCGGGGAGACCCAGTACTTC

v_call: TRBV20-1
clone_size: few
cdr3_length: 17
j_call: TRBJ2-4
d_call: TRBD1
cdr3_aa: CSARVLNEQGASNIQYF
cdr3_nt: TGCAGTGCTAGAGTCCTAAACGAACAGGGGGCATCAAACATTCAGTACTTC

v_call: TRBV20-1
clone_size: .
cdr3_length: 14
j_call: TRBJ2-2
d_call: .
cdr3_aa: CSARTDTNQRDAIF
cdr3_nt: TGCAGTGCTAGAACGGACACAAACCAACGGGACGCGATTTTT

v_call: TRBV10-3
clone_size: many
cdr3_length: 13
j_call: TRBJ2-5
d_call: TRBD1
cdr3_aa: CAIRAGGGETQYF
cdr3_nt: TGTGCCATCAGGGCAGGGGGCGGGGAGACCCAGTACTTC

v_call: TRBV9
clone_size: .
cdr3_length: 13
j_call: TRBJ1-5
d_call: .
cdr3_aa: CASSVDPDQPQHF
cdr3_nt: TGTGCCAGCAGCGTAGATCCCGATCAGCCCCAGCATTTT

v_call: TRBV28
clone_size: .
cdr3_length: 16
j_call: TRBJ2-3
d_call: .
cdr3_aa: CASSPGLGISTDTQYF
cdr3_nt: TGTGCCAGCAGTCCAGGGTTGGGTATTAGCACAGATACGCAGTATTTT

v_call: TRBV3-1
clone_size: .
cdr3_length: 17
j_call: TRBJ2-5
d_call: TRBD2
cdr3_aa: CASSPGLAGGPGETQYF
cdr3_nt: TGTGCCAGCAGCCCGGGACTAGCGGGCGGACCGGGAGAGACCCAGTACTTC

v_call: TRBV5-4
clone_size: .
cdr3_length: 14
j_call: TRBJ2-5
d_call: .
cdr3_aa: CASSQDRTPETQYF
cdr3_nt: TGTGCCAGCAGCCAAGATCGGACGCCGGAGACCCAGTACTTC

v_call: TRBV7-6
clone_size: many
cdr3_length: 13
j_call: TRBJ1-1
d_call: .
cdr3_aa: CASSFQLNTEAFF
cdr3_nt: TGTGCCAGCAGCTTTCAGTTGAACACTGAAGCTTTCTTT

v_call: TRBV7-2
clone_size: many
cdr3_length: 12
j_call: TRBJ1-2
d_call: .
cdr3_aa: CASSLANYGYTF
cdr3_nt: TGTGCCAGCAGCTTAGCGAACTATGGCTACACCTTC

v_call: TRBV28
clone_size: many
cdr3_length: 13
j_call: TRBJ2-7
d_call: .
cdr3_aa: CASHSGPVLEQYF
cdr3_nt: TGTGCCAGCCATTCCGGGCCCGTCTTGGAGCAGTACTTC

v_call: TRBV27
clone_size: .
cdr3_length: 16
j_call: TRBJ2-3
d_call: TRBD2
cdr3_aa: CAGSSGTIRSTDTQYF
cdr3_nt: TGTGCCGGCAGTTCCGGGACTATCCGAAGCACAGATACGCAGTATTTT

v_call: TRBV4-2
clone_size: few
cdr3_length: 18
j_call: TRBJ1-2
d_call: TRBD1
cdr3_aa: CASSQLSISRGRAYGYTF
cdr3_nt: TGTGCCAGCAGCCAACTTTCGATCTCCAGGGGGCGCGCCTATGGCTACACCTTC

v_call: TRBV20-1
clone_size: few
cdr3_length: 19
j_call: TRBJ2-2
d_call: TRBD2
cdr3_aa: CSARPMTGTSGANTGELFF
cdr3_nt: TGCAGTGCTAGACCAATGACCGGGACTAGCGGAGCCAACACCGGGGAGCTGTTTTTT

v_call: TRBV6-1
clone_size: few
cdr3_length: 15
j_call: TRBJ2-2
d_call: TRBD2
cdr3_aa: CASSPPTGGPGELFF
cdr3_nt: TGTGCCAGCAGCCCACCGACGGGAGGGCCCGGGGAGCTGTTTTTT

v_call: TRBV20-1
clone_size: .
cdr3_length: 13
j_call: TRBJ1-4
d_call: .
cdr3_aa: CSVAGRLHEKLFF
cdr3_nt: TGCAGCGTTGCGGGGAGACTACATGAAAAACTGTTTTTT

v_call: TRBV20-1
clone_size: many
cdr3_length: 14
j_call: TRBJ1-5
d_call: .
cdr3_aa: CSARPRGSNQPQHF
cdr3_nt: TGCAGTGCTAGACCGAGAGGGAGCAATCAGCCCCAGCATTTT

v_call: TRBV5-8
clone_size: .
cdr3_length: 17
j_call: TRBJ2-3
d_call: TRBD2
cdr3_aa: CASSLGTSGEPTDTQYF
cdr3_nt: TGTGCCAGCAGCTTGGGGACTAGCGGGGAGCCCACAGATACGCAGTATTTT

v_call: TRBV6-5
clone_size: many
cdr3_length: 14
j_call: TRBJ2-2
d_call: .
cdr3_aa: CASSYSQGTGELFF
cdr3_nt: TGTGCCAGCAGTTACTCCCAGGGCACCGGGGAGCTGTTTTTT

v_call: TRBV18
clone_size: many
cdr3_length: 14
j_call: TRBJ1-5
d_call: .
cdr3_aa: CASSPARDFQPQHF
cdr3_nt: TGTGCCAGCTCACCAGCCAGGGATTTTCAGCCCCAGCATTTT

v_call: TRBV7-9
clone_size: many
cdr3_length: 14
j_call: TRBJ2-7
d_call: .
cdr3_aa: CASWSSNGIYEQYF
cdr3_nt: TGTGCCAGCTGGTCCTCGAATGGGATCTACGAGCAGTACTTC

v_call: TRBV7-8
clone_size: many
cdr3_length: 15
j_call: TRBJ2-5
d_call: .
cdr3_aa: CASSLITEKAETQYF
cdr3_nt: TGTGCCAGCAGCTTAATAACAGAAAAAGCGGAGACCCAGTACTTC

v_call: TRBV28
clone_size: many
cdr3_length: 15
j_call: TRBJ1-5
d_call: TRBD1
cdr3_aa: CASSTTGGGIQPQHF
cdr3_nt: TGTGCCAGCAGTACGACAGGGGGCGGAATTCAGCCCCAGCATTTT

v_call: TRBV7-9
clone_size: few
cdr3_length: 16
j_call: TRBJ2-1
d_call: .
cdr3_aa: CASSLKVGGSYNEQFF
cdr3_nt: TGTGCCAGCAGCTTAAAGGTCGGCGGTTCCTACAATGAGCAGTTCTTC